This T cell receptor beta chain was profiled in a study of T cell responses to AZD1222 COVID-19 vaccine. Study-wide findings and caveats: Clonal diversity may have been underestimated, and the donors were mostly white British, with more females than males.

This clone was found once. The antigen is not known. Using immunoSEQ multiplex PCR, the repertoire was profiled, and TCRdb retains in-frame clones only, with some absent. The table has roughly 150,000 clones, about 91% seen once. This CDR3 comprises 15 residues. V trimming: 2 bases; J trimming: 3 bases; junction bases outside the gene matches: 4. Germline-derived CDR1 and CDR2 are SGHRS and YFSETQ. J is TRBJ2-1 and V is TRBV5-1; TRBD2 agrees at 8 bases. Sequenced here: peripheral blood, sampled on day 0 of MenACWY control vaccination. This TCR came from an adult in good health. The CDR3 region is CASSLGLARYNEQFF. As DNA, the CDR3 is TGCGCCAGCAGCTTAGGACTAGCTCGCTACAATGAGCAGTTCTTC.